This T cell receptor beta chain was identified in a study of blood T cell repertoires in COVID-19. Study information: The analysed material was cDNA or gDNA that came from T cells, B-cell-depleted T cells, or PBMCs.

As handled by the study authors: Estimation of nucleated cell counts relied on the amplification of reference gene primers. Repertoires were generated with immunoSEQ multiplex PCR, while TCRdb's copy carries only in-frame clones and drops some. V and J calls and clone size come straight from that table; D and trimming were deduced from the DNA. The table lists about 46,000 clones, 65% to 85% of them singletons. V was pared by 5 bases and J by 11 bases, with 9 bases of the junction left unmatched. Germline V CDR1 and CDR2: SEHNR, FQNEAQ (reference sequence). The CDR3 consists of 15 residues. Sequenced: peripheral blood. This receptor was obtained from a woman of 80 years or more with acute or convalescent COVID-19. This chain connects TRBV7-9 to TRBJ2-4, with 13 nucleotides matching TRBD2. DNA of the CDR3: TGTGCCAGCAGCCGGACTAGCGGGGGCCCCGAAGTTCAGTACTTC. Protein sequence: CASSRTSGGPEVQYF.